Following are 17 T cell receptor beta chains from one sample sequenced in a study of CD8+ T cells in alopecia areata. The sequencing template was cDNA reverse transcribed from extracted RNA. Clones were read by immunoSEQ multiplex PCR, and TCRdb kept only the in-frame ones, dropping some. The repertoire holds under 250,000 clones, with 56% as singletons. Material: CD8+ T cells sorted from blood. The receptor set was obtained from a human donor in good health.

This chain uses TRBV15 with TRBJ1-5; D call uncertain. The V end lost 2 bases, the J end lost 7 bases, and 15 bases lay between the germline ends. The germline V gene encodes CDR1 LNHNV and CDR2 YYDKDF (reference sequence). The CDR3 covers 15 residues. CDR3 in DNA: TGTGCCACCAGCAGATCTCCGTATCCGGGGCAGCCCCAGCATTTT. Amino acid sequence: CATSRSPYPGQPQHF.

The chain couples TRBV5-1 to TRBJ2-7, with a weak D call TRBD2 (6 bases). V was clipped by 3 bases and J by 2 bases, with 15 bases between them. Looked up from germline, CDR1 is SGHRS and CDR2 is YFSETQ. The CDR3 runs to 15 residues. The CDR3 spells CASSSGGGITYEQYF. The CDR3 nucleotides are TGCGCCAGCAGCTCCGGAGGAGGGATCACCTACGAGCAGTACTTC.

This clone occurred a few times. The genes are TRBV2 and TRBJ2-2, with D hard to call. The CDR3 sequence is 13 residues long. The germline V gene has CDR1 SNHLY and CDR2 FYNNEI. V was cut by 8 bases and J by 1 base, with 8 bases left in between. CDR3 in amino acids: CASEPRNTGELFF. DNA for the CDR3: TGTGCCAGCGAGCCTAGGAACACCGGGGAGCTGTTTTTT.

The sample holds a few counts of this clone. The J gene is TRBJ2-1, the V gene TRBV19, with D hard to call. Trimming removed 3 bases from V and 1 base from J, with 4 bases in between. The CDR3 extends over 13 amino acids. Per germline, CDR1 LNHDA and CDR2 SQIVND (reference sequence). CDR3 bases: TGTGCCAGTAGTATCAAATCCTACAATGAGCAGTTCTTC. The encoded protein is CASSIKSYNEQFF.

The J gene is TRBJ2-7, the V gene TRBV27, with D uncertain. The CDR3 runs to 12 residues. The V gene's germline CDR1 is MNHEY and CDR2 SMNVEV (reference sequence). The V gene lost 6 bases and the J gene lost 4 bases, with 10 bases spanning the gap. The CDR3 region has the DNA TGTGCCAGCAGCCCCTATGGGTACGAGCAGTACTTC. Translated, it gives CASSPYGYEQYF.

Only a few counts were recorded for this clone. This chain uses TRBV2 with TRBJ1-1; tentatively, D is TRBD1 (5 bases). Germline V gene data show CDR1 as SNHLY and CDR2 as FYNNEI. V shed 5 bases and J shed 6 bases, with 13 bases lying between them. There are 13 residues in the CDR3. The CDR3: CASSFQGYAEAFF. The CDR3 DNA sequence: TGTGCCAGCAGTTTCCAGGGTTACGCTGAAGCTTTCTTT.

V and J are TRBV7-9 and TRBJ2-5; D is unclear. V lost 5 bases, J lost 10 bases, and 17 bases lay in between. CDR3 length equals 13 residues. The germline V gene encodes CDR1 SEHNR and CDR2 FQNEAQ (reference sequence). The CDR3 sequence is CASSPGLLVGQYF. In DNA, the CDR3 is TGTGCCAGCAGCCCCGGGCTACTCGTGGGCCAGTACTTC.

The V call is TRBV13, the J call TRBJ2-4; D tentatively fits TRBD1 or TRBD2 (5 bases each). V shed 4 bases and J shed 0 bases, with 7 bases lying between them. The CDR3 is 14 amino acids. Germline loops: CDR1 PRHDT, CDR2 FYEKMQ (reference sequence). The CDR3 here is CASSSGTAKNIQYF. CDR3 DNA sequence: TGTGCCAGCAGCTCGGGGACAGCCAAAAACATTCAGTACTTC.

V gene TRBV9 combines with J gene TRBJ1-2; D may be TRBD1 (6 bases). Germline-derived CDR1 and CDR2 are SGDLS and YYNGEE. The CDR3 runs to 15 residues. V was pared by 0 bases and J by 8 bases, with 17 bases between. The CDR3 protein is CASSVEGVPADGYTF. CDR3 bases: TGTGCCAGCAGCGTAGAGGGGGTCCCGGCAGACGGCTACACCTTC.

This sequence joins TRBV7-9 and TRBJ1-2; D gene ambiguous. The germline CDR1 and CDR2 sequences are SEHNR and FQNEAQ (reference sequence). The germline V and J ends were trimmed by 5 bases and 8 bases, with 15 bases remaining between them. The CDR3 runs 13 residues. The CDR3 sequence: CASSLGRMEGYTF. CDR3 DNA sequence: TGTGCCAGCAGCCTTGGACGGATGGAGGGCTACACCTTC.

This clone has only a few counts. CDR3 protein: CASSFQDTDTDTQYF. The CDR3 bases are TGTGCCAGCAGCTTCCAAGACACGGACACAGATACGCAGTATTTT. V gene TRBV5-6 combines with J gene TRBJ2-3, with D uncertain. Germline CDR1 is SGHDT and CDR2 is YYEEEE. The CDR3 sequence is 15 residues long. Trimming shortened V by 2 bases and J by 2 bases, and 12 bases separated the two germline ends.

This clone was seen only a few times. The same CDR3 is also encoded by other DNA sequences in this sample. The CDR3 loop is CASSLSGTGANVLTF. In nucleotides, the CDR3 is TGCGCCAGCAGCTTGTCGGGGACTGGGGCCAACGTCCTGACTTTC. The gene calls are TRBV5-1 and TRBJ2-6; D possibly corresponds to TRBD2 (5 bases). The V and J ends lost 1 base and 2 bases respectively, with 7 bases between them. The length of the CDR3 is 15 residues. Germline V gene lookup returns CDR1 SGHRS and CDR2 YFSETQ. Supplemented by reference TRBV5-1 and TRBJ2-6, the full variable domain reads KAGVTQTPRYLIKTRGQQVTLSCSPISGHRSVSWYQQTPGQGLQFLFEYFSETQRNKGNFPGRFSGRQFSNSRSEMNVSTLELGDSALYLCASSLSGTGANVLTFGAGSRLTVL.

This clone turned up a few times. The V call is TRBV19, the J call TRBJ1-4; TRBD1 might be the D (5 bases). Deletions cut 6 bases from V and 0 bases from J, with 14 bases between. CDR1 LNHDA and CDR2 SQIVND come from the germline V gene (reference sequence). The CDR3 contains 16 residues. CDR3 sequence reads: CASREGRRTTNEKLFF. CDR3 DNA sequence: TGTGCCAGTAGGGAGGGACGGAGGACAACTAATGAAAAACTGTTTTTT.

Only a few counts were recorded for this clone. The V gene is TRBV13, the J gene TRBJ2-5, with 7 nucleotides matching TRBD2. The V and J ends lost 6 bases and 2 bases, in that order; junction bases with no gene match: 3. CDR1 and CDR2 from the germline V gene are PRHDT and FYEKMQ (reference sequence). The CDR3 is 13 amino acids. CDR3: CASSTSAQETQYF. The DNA of the CDR3 is TGTGCCAGCAGTACTAGCGCGCAAGAGACCCAGTACTTC.

This clone has more than one count but fewer than ten. The chain joins TRBV29-1 to TRBJ1-1; perhaps TRBD1 as D (5 bases). Germline assignment: CDR1 SQVTM and CDR2 ANQGSEA. This CDR3 spans 15 amino acids. V lost 1 base and J 1 base, leaving 13 bases between the germline ends. CDR3 sequence: CSVEVPGGRNTEAFF. Here the CDR3 DNA reads TGCAGCGTTGAAGTTCCCGGGGGGAGGAACACTGAAGCTTTCTTT.

This clone was picked up a small number of times. The V and J genes are TRBV11-2 and TRBJ1-4, with D possibly TRBD1 on 6 matching bases. CDR1 is SGHAT, CDR2 FQNNGV, per germline. The length of the CDR3 is 15 residues. V lost 7 bases and J 6 bases, leaving 18 bases between the germline ends. CDR3 loop: CASTRVGGHDEKLFF. In DNA, the CDR3 is TGTGCCAGCACCAGGGTGGGGGGGCACGATGAAAAACTGTTTTTT. Together with reference TRBV11-2 and TRBJ1-4, the CDR3 gives the full variable domain: EAGVAQSPRYKIIEKRQSVAFWCNPISGHATLYWYQQILGQGPKLLIQFQNNGVVDDSQLPKDRFSAERLKGVDSTLKIQPAKLEDSAVYLCASTRVGGHDEKLFFGSGTQLSVL.

This clone appeared a single time. The rearrangement joins TRBV9 to TRBJ2-7, with 8 bases lining up with TRBD2. Germline V lookup: CDR1 SGDLS, CDR2 YYNGEE. The J segment lost 1 base and the V segment lost 0 bases, leaving 3 bases of the junction unmatched. The CDR3 consists of 15 residues. In nucleotides, the CDR3 is TGTGCCAGCAGCGTAGCTTCTAGCGGGTCCTACGAGCAGTACTTC. It specifies CASSVASSGSYEQYF.